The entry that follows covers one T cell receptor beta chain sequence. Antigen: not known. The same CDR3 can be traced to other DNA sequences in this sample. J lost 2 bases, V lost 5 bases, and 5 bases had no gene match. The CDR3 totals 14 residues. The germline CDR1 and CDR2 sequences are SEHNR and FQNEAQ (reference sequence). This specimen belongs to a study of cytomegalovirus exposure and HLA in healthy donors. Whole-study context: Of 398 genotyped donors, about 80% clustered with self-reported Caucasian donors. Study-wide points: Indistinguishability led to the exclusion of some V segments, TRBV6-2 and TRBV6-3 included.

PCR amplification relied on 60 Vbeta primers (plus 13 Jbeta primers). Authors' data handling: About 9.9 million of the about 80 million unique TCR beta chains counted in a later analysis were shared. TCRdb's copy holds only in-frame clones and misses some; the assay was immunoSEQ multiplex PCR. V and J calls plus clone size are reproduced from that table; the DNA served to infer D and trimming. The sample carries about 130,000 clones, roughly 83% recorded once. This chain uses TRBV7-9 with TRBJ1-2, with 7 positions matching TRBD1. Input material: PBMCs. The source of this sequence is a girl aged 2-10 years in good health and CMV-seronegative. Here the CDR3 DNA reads TGTGCCAGCAGCCCCACAGGGGTCAACTATGGCTACACCTTC. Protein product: CASSPTGVNYGYTF.